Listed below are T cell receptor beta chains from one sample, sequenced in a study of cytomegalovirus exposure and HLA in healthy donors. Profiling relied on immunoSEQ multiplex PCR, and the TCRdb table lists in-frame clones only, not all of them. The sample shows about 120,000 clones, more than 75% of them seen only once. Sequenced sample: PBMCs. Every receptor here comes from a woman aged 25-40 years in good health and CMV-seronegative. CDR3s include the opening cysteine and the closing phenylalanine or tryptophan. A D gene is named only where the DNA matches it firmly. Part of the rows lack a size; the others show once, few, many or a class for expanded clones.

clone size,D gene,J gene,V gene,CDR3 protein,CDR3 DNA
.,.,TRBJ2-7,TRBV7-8,CASSLAWAPTYEQYF,TGTGCCAGCAGCTTAGCTTGGGCCCCTACCTACGAGCAGTACTTC
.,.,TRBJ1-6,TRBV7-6,CASSFRDLNSPLHF,TGTGCCAGCAGCTTTCGGGATCTTAATTCACCCCTCCACTTT
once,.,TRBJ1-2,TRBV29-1,CSVGRQGKRGSYGYTF,TGCAGCGTTGGGAGGCAGGGGAAGAGAGGTAGCTATGGCTACACCTTC
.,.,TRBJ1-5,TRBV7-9,CASSPDRSNQPQHF,TGTGCCAGCAGCCCGGACAGAAGCAATCAGCCCCAGCATTTT
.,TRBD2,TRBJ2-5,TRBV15,CACSGGRWETQYF,TGTGCCTGTAGCGGGGGGAGGTGGGAGACCCAGTACTTC
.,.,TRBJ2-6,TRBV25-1,CASSDYRSSGANVLTF,TGTGCCAGCAGTGACTACAGGAGCTCTGGGGCCAACGTCCTGACTTTC
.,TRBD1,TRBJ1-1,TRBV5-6,CASSGLDREDTEAFF,TGTGCCAGCAGCGGACTTGACAGGGAGGACACTGAAGCTTTCTTT
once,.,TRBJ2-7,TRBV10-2,CASCPGGPPGYEQYF,TGCGCCAGCTGTCCAGGGGGGCCGCCCGGCTACGAGCAGTACTTC
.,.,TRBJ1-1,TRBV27,CASRGRGAPGTEAFF,TGTGCCAGCCGAGGGAGGGGAGCCCCTGGTACTGAAGCTTTCTTT
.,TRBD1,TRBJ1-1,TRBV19,CASSVLQGEAFF,TGTGCCAGTAGTGTCCTACAGGGGGAGGCTTTCTTT
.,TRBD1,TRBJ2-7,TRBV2,CASSEGTGVDYEQYF,TGTGCCAGCAGTGAAGGGACAGGGGTTGACTACGAGCAGTACTTC
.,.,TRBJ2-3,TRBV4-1,CASSHGDTDTQYF,TGCGCCAGCAGCCACGGTGACACAGATACGCAGTATTTT
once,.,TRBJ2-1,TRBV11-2,CACSEGGRNEQFF,TGTGCCTGCTCCGAGGGGGGGAGGAATGAGCAGTTCTTC
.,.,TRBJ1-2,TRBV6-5,CASSGSSNYGYTF,TGTGCCAGCAGCGGGTCTAGCAACTATGGCTACACCTTC
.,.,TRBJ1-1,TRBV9,CASSVAYRNTEAFF,TGTGCCAGCAGCGTAGCTTACAGGAACACTGAAGCTTTCTTT
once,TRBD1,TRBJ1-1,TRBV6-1,CASSDRGNTEAFF,TGTGCCAGCAGCGACAGGGGGAACACTGAAGCTTTCTTT
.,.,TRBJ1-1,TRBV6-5,CASSFRGLMGTEAFF,TGTGCCAGCAGTTTCAGGGGTCTGATGGGCACTGAAGCTTTCTTT
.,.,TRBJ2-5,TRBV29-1,CSVRQFSQETQYF,TGCAGCGTCCGACAGTTCTCTCAAGAGACCCAGTACTTC
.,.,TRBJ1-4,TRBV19,CASSTGGAMSEKLFF,TGTGCCAGTAGTACGGGGGGCGCAATGAGTGAAAAACTGTTTTTT
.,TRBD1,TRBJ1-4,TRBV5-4,CASSPGGDRGTNEKLFF,TGTGCCAGCAGCCCGGGTGGGGACAGGGGCACTAATGAAAAACTGTTTTTT
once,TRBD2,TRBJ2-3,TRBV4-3,CASSQELGGGPDTQYF,TGCGCCAGCAGCCAAGAGCTTGGCGGGGGGCCAGATACGCAGTATTTT
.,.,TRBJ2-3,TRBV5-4,CASSGGSAEQYF,TGTGCCAGCAGCGGAGGTTCCGCGGAGCAGTATTTT
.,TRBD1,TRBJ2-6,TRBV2,CASSKTGGRYYSGANVLTF,TGTGCCAGCAGTAAAACAGGGGGCCGATACTACTCTGGGGCCAACGTCCTGACTTTC
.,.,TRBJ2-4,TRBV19,CASTPYTGTQAKNIQYF,TGTGCCAGTACCCCCTATACAGGTACTCAAGCCAAAAACATTCAGTACTTC
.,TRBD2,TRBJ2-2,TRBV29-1,CSVGAGGRDTGELFF,TGCAGCGTAGGAGCGGGGGGCAGGGACACCGGGGAGCTGTTTTTT
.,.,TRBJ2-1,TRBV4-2,CASSQDSGDNEQFF,TGTGCCAGCAGCCAAGATTCAGGGGACAATGAGCAGTTCTTC
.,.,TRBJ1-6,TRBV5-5,CASSFGVPRGWGPLHF,TGTGCCAGCAGCTTTGGTGTACCCCGCGGGTGGGGACCCCTCCACTTT
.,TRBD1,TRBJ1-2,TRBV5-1,CASSPDRVGGYTF,TGCGCCAGCAGCCCTGACAGGGTAGGGGGCTACACCTTC
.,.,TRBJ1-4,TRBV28,CASSLSMSRVNEKLFF,TGTGCCAGCAGTTTATCGATGTCCAGGGTAAATGAAAAACTGTTTTTT
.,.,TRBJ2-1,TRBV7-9,CASSPPSADEQFF,TGTGCCAGCAGCCCCCCTAGCGCCGATGAGCAGTTCTTC
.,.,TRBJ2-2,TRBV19,CASRIWRRGSGTGELFF,TGTGCCAGTAGAATCTGGAGGCGGGGAAGCGGTACCGGGGAGCTGTTTTTT
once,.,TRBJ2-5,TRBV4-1,CASSGPGARGGTQYF,TGCGCCAGCAGCGGACCGGGGGCCCGCGGGGGGACCCAGTACTTC
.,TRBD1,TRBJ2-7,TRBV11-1,CASSRGQGIHYEQYF,TGTGCCAGCAGCCGCGGACAGGGTATCCACTACGAGCAGTACTTC
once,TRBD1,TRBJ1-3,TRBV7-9,CASSSPGQGFRKGNTIYF,TGTGCCAGCAGCTCGCCGGGACAGGGTTTTCGGAAAGGAAACACCATATATTTT
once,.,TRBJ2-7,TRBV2,CASRGEYEQYF,TGTGCCAGCCGCGGAGAATACGAGCAGTACTTC
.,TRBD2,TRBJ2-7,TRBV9,CASSSTGLAYEQYF,TGTGCCAGCAGCTCAACGGGACTAGCCTACGAGCAGTACTTC
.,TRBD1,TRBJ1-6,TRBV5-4,CASSQDRGQSPLHF,TGTGCCAGCAGCCAGGACAGGGGGCAATCACCCCTCCACTTT
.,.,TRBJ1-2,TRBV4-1,CASSQDIAGDYGYTF,TGCGCCAGCAGCCAAGATATAGCCGGTGACTATGGCTACACCTTC
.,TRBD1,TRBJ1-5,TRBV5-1,CASSLTTGGKQPQHF,TGCGCCAGCAGCCTGACGACAGGGGGCAAGCAGCCCCAGCATTTT
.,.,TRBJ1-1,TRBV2,CASSPHRRALMNTEAFF,TGTGCCAGCAGTCCCCATCGGAGGGCACTCATGAACACTGAAGCTTTCTTT
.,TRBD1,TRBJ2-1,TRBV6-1,CASSEDRGSYNEQFF,TGTGCCAGCAGTGAGGACAGGGGTTCCTACAATGAGCAGTTCTTC
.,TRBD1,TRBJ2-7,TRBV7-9,CASSSRDRGQYEQYF,TGTGCCAGCAGCTCCCGGGACAGGGGGCAGTACGAGCAGTACTTC
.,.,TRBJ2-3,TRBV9,CASSVAEADTQYF,TGTGCCAGCAGCGTAGCCGAGGCAGATACGCAGTATTTT
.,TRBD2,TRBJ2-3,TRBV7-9,CASSPRLAGRTDTQYF,TGTGCCAGCAGCCCGAGACTAGCGGGCCGCACAGATACGCAGTATTTT
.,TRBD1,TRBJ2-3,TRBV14,CASREDRGIRDTQYF,TGTGCCAGCAGGGAGGACAGGGGGATTAGAGATACGCAGTATTTT
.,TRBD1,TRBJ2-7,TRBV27,CASSSPGQGHSEQYF,TGTGCCAGCAGTTCTCCGGGACAGGGGCATTCCGAGCAGTACTTC
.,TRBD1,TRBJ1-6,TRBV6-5,CASSYRTGGYSPLHF,TGTGCCAGCAGTTACAGGACAGGAGGATATTCACCCCTCCACTTT